This T cell receptor (beta chain) came from a study of T cells in localized non-small cell lung cancer. TCRdb's table, derived via immunoSEQ multiplex PCR, lists solely in-frame clones and lacks some. The sample records tens of thousands of clones, around nine tenths being singletons. From germline, CDR1 is SGHAT and CDR2 FQNNGV. The V end was cut by 7 bases, the J end by 13 bases, with 25 bases between. The CDR3 contains 14 residues. A word on this clone: No antigen is known for it.

General study points: T cell clonality was highest in uninvolved adjacent lung, above tumor. An association was observed between higher blood T cell density and longer overall survival. Sequencing covered just one tumor region, so heterogeneity cannot be ruled out. Researchers found a median approximately 55 of the top 100 tumor clones in adjacent lung.

The receptor's source is a man between 40 and 69 years old with stage II squamous cell lung carcinoma. The source material was PBMCs, sampled before any cancer treatment. V usage is TRBV11-2 and J usage is TRBJ2-5; D possibly matches TRBD1 or TRBD2 (5 bases each). CDR3 residues: CASMTNPGPFPMYF. DNA of the CDR3: TGTGCCAGCATGACAAACCCGGGACCCTTCCCCATGTACTTC.